This TCR beta chain was profiled in a study of metastatic and nonmetastatic thyroid tumors. Each patient went into thyroid surgery without having received any treatment. MiXCR reprocessed the PCR reads for TCRdb. The repertoire includes about 40,000 clones, more than 9.5% of them detected once, and roughly 23% sits in the top ten. This CDR3 comprises 13 residues. Germline CDR1 reads MNHEY; CDR2 reads SVGAGI. V shed 2 bases and J shed 6 bases, with 10 bases lying between them. The sequenced sample was blood. The origin of this receptor is a female donor with papillary thyroid cancer or a benign thyroid nodule (not recorded which). Some clones in this sample may be carry-over from other donors' samples. This chain joins TRBV6-5 and TRBJ1-2, with D maybe TRBD1 (6 bases). The CDR3 DNA sequence: TGTGCCAGCAGTTACGCGAGACAGGATGGCTACACCTTC. Translated, it gives CASSYARQDGYTF.